This section outlines one T cell receptor (beta chain) sequence together with its context. No antigen is known for it. This sample was included in a study of post-analysis software for immune sequencing data. Study-wide context: Included courses were relapsing-remitting and secondary progressive multiple sclerosis; progressive-relapsing multiple sclerosis was also included. Whole-study results and caveats: Controls showed significantly higher normalized Chao1 diversity than did multiple sclerosis patients. The F measure placed samples prepared in the same batch into strongly shared clusters. Patients carried several TRBV segments more frequently than controls did, and TRBV5-6, TRBV5-1 and TRBV20-1 were among them.

The TCR beta cDNA libraries carried unique molecular identifiers. T cells, roughly 0.95 to 10 million of them, yielded 500,000 to 600,000 cDNA molecules. TCRdb redid the calling of the PCR reads with MiXCR, one entry per CDR3 protein. The sample lists more than 500,000 distinct CDR3 sequences; approximately 34% were seen once. Germline V gene sequence: CDR1 MNHEY, CDR2 SVGAGI. The CDR3 totals 17 residues. V lost 2 bases and J 0 bases, leaving 14 bases between the germline ends. The V and J genes are TRBV6-5 and TRBJ2-1, with D perhaps TRBD1 (6 bases). The clonotype was recovered from a girl aged 2-17 years with multiple sclerosis. The material sequenced was blood. CDR3 protein: CASSYGPGDSSYNEQFF. The CDR3 nucleotides are TGTGCCAGCAGTTACGGGCCAGGGGATTCCTCCTACAATGAGCAGTTCTTC.